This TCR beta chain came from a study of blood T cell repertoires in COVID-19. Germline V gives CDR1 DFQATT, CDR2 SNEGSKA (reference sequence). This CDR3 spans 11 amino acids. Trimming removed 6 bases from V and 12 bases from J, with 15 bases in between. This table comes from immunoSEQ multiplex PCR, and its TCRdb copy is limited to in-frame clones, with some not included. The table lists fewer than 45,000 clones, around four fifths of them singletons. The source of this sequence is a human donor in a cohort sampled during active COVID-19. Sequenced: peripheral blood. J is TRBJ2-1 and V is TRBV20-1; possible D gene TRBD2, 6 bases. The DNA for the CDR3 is TGCAGTGCCGTACACCGGGACTGGCAGTTCTTC. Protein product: CSAVHRDWQFF.